The source of this T cell receptor (beta chain) is a study of identical twins. TCRdb independently ran MiXCR on the 5' RACE reads; one entry per CDR3 protein. The profile shows 400,000 to 650,000 distinct CDR3 sequences, under 25% of them singletons. A few counts support this clonotype. Germline lookup yields CDR1 SQVTM and CDR2 ANQGSEA. CDR3 length equals 13 residues. The V gene lost 6 bases and the J gene lost 0 bases, with 12 bases spanning the gap. These data were likewise used in another study, on T cells expressing NK-cell markers.

This sequence originates from a woman under 30 in good health. The sequencing input was CD4+ T cells sorted from blood. V and J are TRBV29-1 and TRBJ2-7, with D unclear. The CDR3 loop reads CSVKPWSSYEQYF. CDR3 sequence (DNA): TGCAGCGTCAAACCATGGAGCTCCTACGAGCAGTACTTC.